This TCR beta chain derives from a study of T cells after yellow fever vaccination. Overall study context: The fractions with low cell numbers were processed using SMART-Seq v4 Ultra Low Input. Overall study findings and caveats: Most primary-vaccination clones reappeared after the booster (about 97% CD4, about 87% CD8). A weaker secondary response peaked on day 5, the primary on day 15.

TCR cDNA was made by 5'RACE template switching, adding a universal primer site and UMIs. TCRdb ran MiXCR on the 5' RACE reads and lists one entry per CDR3 protein. The table records around 350,000 distinct CDR3 sequences, 6.2% of them present only once. This clonotype was seen at least ten times. Its specificity is not known. This receptor was identified in a man aged 25 to 40 who received the YFV17D yellow fever vaccine. Sample: PBMCs, taken 5 days after the yellow fever booster vaccination.

CDR3 loop: CSASTGDYEQYF. In DNA, the CDR3 is TGCAGTGCTAGTACGGGAGACTACGAGCAGTACTTC. J is TRBJ2-7 and V is TRBV20-1; D possibly corresponds to TRBD2 (6 bases). The V gene lost 3 bases and the J gene lost 3 bases, with 9 bases spanning the gap. This CDR3 has 12 residues. CDR1 is DFQATT, CDR2 SNEGSKA, per germline (reference sequence).